This T cell receptor (beta chain) was sequenced in a study of blood T cells in healthy people across ages. Study conclusions and caveats: It was the long-lived donors that had more naive CD4+ cells and higher diversity than aged donors. PBMCs that were unsorted prevented a conclusive naive versus antigen-experienced comparison.

Concerning this clonotype: The antigen remains unidentified.

Per sample, no less than 5 micrograms of total RNA were extracted. The CDR3 is 13 amino acids. V lost 8 bases, J lost 6 bases, and 12 bases stayed unmatched. CDR1 is GTSNPN, CDR2 SVGIG, per germline (reference sequence). Together with a sample-barcoded 5' primer, a J-beta primer mix was included in a second PCR lasting about 7 to 12 cycles. MiXCR, run by TCRdb on the 5' RACE reads, gives a single entry per CDR3 protein. The sample consists of hundreds of thousands of distinct CDR3 sequences, under 45% of them appearing once. This clonotype originated in a man aged 60-69 years in good health. This chain links TRBV30 with TRBJ2-7; 8 positions match TRBD2. The sequencing input was blood. CDR3 DNA sequence: TGTGCCATAAGCGGGGGCCTTCCAACCGAGCAGTACTTC. It specifies CAISGGLPTEQYF. Full variable domain (outside the CDR3, taken from reference TRBV30 and TRBJ2-7): SQTIHQWPATLVQPVGSPLSLECTVEGTSNPNLYWYRQAAGRGLQLLFYSVGIGQISSEVPQNLSASRPQDRQFILSSKKLLLSDSGFYLCAISGGLPTEQYFGPGTRLTVT.